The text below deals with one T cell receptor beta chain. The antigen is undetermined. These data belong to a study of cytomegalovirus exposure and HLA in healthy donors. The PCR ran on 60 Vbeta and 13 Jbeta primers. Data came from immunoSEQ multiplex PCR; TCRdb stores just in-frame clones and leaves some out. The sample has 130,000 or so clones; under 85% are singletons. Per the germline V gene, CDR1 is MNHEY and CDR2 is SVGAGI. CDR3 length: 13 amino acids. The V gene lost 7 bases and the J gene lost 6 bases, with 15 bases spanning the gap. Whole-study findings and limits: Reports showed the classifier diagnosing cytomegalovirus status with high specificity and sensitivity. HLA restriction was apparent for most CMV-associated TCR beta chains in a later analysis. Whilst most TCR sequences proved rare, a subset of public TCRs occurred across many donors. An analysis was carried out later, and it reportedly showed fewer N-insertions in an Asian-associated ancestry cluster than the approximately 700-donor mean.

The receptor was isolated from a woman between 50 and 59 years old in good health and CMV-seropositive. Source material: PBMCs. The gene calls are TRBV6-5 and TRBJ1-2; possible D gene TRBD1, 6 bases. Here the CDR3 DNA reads TGTGCCAGCACCCGGGGCCGGACAGATGGCTACACCTTC. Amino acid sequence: CASTRGRTDGYTF.